This TCR beta chain comes out of a study of blood T cell repertoires in COVID-19. CDR3 length equals 14 residues. From germline, CDR1 is SGHDN and CDR2 FVKESK. Germline trimming cut 3 bases from V and 7 bases from J; bases unmatched to any gene: 7. Profiling relied on immunoSEQ multiplex PCR, and the TCRdb table lists in-frame clones only, not all of them. The data show around 190,000 clones, roughly four fifths seen once. The chain recombines TRBV14 with TRBJ1-1, with 8 bases aligning to TRBD1. Material: peripheral blood. This TCR was recovered from a woman in her 70s with COVID-19, enrolled during active disease. This CDR3 is CASSQDRESGEAFF. CDR3 coding DNA: TGTGCCAGCAGCCAGGACAGGGAGAGTGGTGAAGCTTTCTTT.